This T cell receptor beta chain was identified in a study of CD8+ T cells in alopecia areata. Trimming stripped 6 bases from V and 5 bases from J, with 13 bases between. CDR3 length: 13 amino acids. Germline assignment: CDR1 SEHNR and CDR2 FQNEAQ (reference sequence). Study findings and constraints: In scalp and blood during tofacitinib, many expanded lesional clones persisted.

Stated treatment: oral pan-JAK inhibitor, 5-10 mg twice daily. This clone was counted a few times. Antigen specificity is unknown. Extraction and reverse transcription of RNA yielded cDNA as the sequencing template. The repertoire was sequenced with immunoSEQ multiplex PCR; TCRdb's copy has only in-frame clones and lacks some. The repertoire holds over 120,000 clones, with 45% to 65% as singletons. This clonotype was obtained from a human donor with alopecia areata. Material: CD8+ T cells sorted from blood, obtained at week 4, from a patient treated with tofacitinib. V usage is TRBV7-9 and J usage is TRBJ1-2; D is perhaps TRBD1 (6 bases). CDR3 amino acids: CASRPDSSYGYTF. CDR3 DNA sequence: TGTGCCAGCAGACCGGACAGTTCGTATGGCTACACCTTC.